The rows below give T cell receptor beta chains drawn from one sample of a study of shared clonotypes between healthy human individuals. Repertoires were generated with immunoSEQ multiplex PCR, while TCRdb's copy carries only in-frame clones and drops some. The top ten hold about 0.11% of the sample, which has around 610,000 clones, approximately 96% seen once. Sequenced input: naive CD8+ T cells sorted from blood. These receptors were taken from a woman between 25 and 40 years old in good health. CDR3s leave out the opening cysteine and the closing phenylalanine or tryptophan.

v_call | cdr3_aa
TRBV19 | ASSFRQGVNEQY
TRBV7-8 | ASSLDRDEETQY
TRBV10-3 | AISESMDLRNTEAF
TRBV27 | ASSPSGSVHEQY
TRBV6-1 | ASRKTGLNEKLF
TRBV27 | ASSASSGPTFYEQY
TRBV28 | ASSPRSGRVSGEQY
TRBV5-1 | ASSLGDTTSTEAF
TRBV5-1 | ASSPAPGTGFYEQY
TRBV7-9 | ASSLAGTEAF
TRBV14 | ASSQGQGARAF
TRBV27 | ASRRLAGEYEQY
TRBV19 | ASKGPLAGGFDTGELF
TRBV9 | ASSVGTGSEAF
TRBV5-1 | ASRVSGANVLT